This T cell receptor beta chain was identified during a study of blood T cells in healthy people across ages. Whole-study results and caveats: Whereas aged donors had fewer naive CD4+ cells, long-lived donors had more of them and higher diversity.

Per-sample yields of isolated PBMCs were at least 6 million. This clonotype was seen only a few times. Its cognate antigen is unknown. For the second PCR, which ran for 7 to 11 cycles, a sample-barcoded 5' primer and a J-beta primer mix were used. Every single cDNA molecule received a tag from a template-switch adaptor with 12 random nucleotides. MiXCR, applied by TCRdb to the 5' RACE reads, yields one record per CDR3 protein. The sample has hundreds of thousands of distinct CDR3 sequences, approximately 50% seen once. This clonotype originated in a man in his 60s in good health. Sequenced: blood.

In nucleotides, the CDR3 is TGTGCCATCAGTGAGTCTTCCTACGAGCAGTACTTC. It is translated as CAISESSYEQYF. V is TRBV10-3 and J is TRBJ2-7; no firm D call. This CDR3 has 12 amino acids. V was pared by 0 bases and J by 1 base, with 1 base between. CDR1 and CDR2 from the germline V gene are ENHRY and SYGVKD.